This T cell receptor (beta chain) was retrieved from a study of T cell responses to AZD1222 COVID-19 vaccine. Overall study results and limits: None of the repertoires were sampled until the peak T cell response had passed.

Using immunoSEQ multiplex PCR, the repertoire was profiled, and TCRdb retains in-frame clones only, with some absent. The sample contains over 110,000 clones, almost 90% of which appear only once. This CDR3 spans 14 amino acids. V lost 2 bases to trimming and J lost 7 bases; unmatched junction nucleotides: 3. Germline values: CDR1 MDHEN, CDR2 SYDVKM. A note on this clone: The antigen remains undetermined.

This clonotype was sampled from an adult who received the AZD1222 COVID-19 vaccine. The chain recombines TRBV28 with TRBJ1-4, with 8 positions matching TRBD1. The sample was peripheral blood, taken 28 days after the second AZD1222 dose. This CDR3 reads CASSLQGASEKLFF. The CDR3 DNA reads TGTGCCAGCAGTTTACAGGGGGCTAGTGAAAAACTGTTTTTT.